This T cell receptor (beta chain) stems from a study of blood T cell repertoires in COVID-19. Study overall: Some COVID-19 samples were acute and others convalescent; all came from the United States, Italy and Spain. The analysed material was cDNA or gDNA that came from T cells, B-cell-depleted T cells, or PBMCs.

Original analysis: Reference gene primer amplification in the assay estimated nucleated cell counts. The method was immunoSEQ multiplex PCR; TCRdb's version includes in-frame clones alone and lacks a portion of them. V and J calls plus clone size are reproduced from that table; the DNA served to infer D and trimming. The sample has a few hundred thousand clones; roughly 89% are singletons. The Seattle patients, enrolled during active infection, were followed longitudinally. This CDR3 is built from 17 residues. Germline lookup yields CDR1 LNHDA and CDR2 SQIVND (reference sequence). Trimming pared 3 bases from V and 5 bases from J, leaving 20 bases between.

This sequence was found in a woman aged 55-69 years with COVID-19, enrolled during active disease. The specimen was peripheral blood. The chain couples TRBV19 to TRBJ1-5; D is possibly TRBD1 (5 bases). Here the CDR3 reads CASSIITGGPLYQPQHF. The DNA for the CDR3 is TGTGCCAGTAGTATTATAACGGGGGGACCGCTTTATCAGCCCCAGCATTTT.